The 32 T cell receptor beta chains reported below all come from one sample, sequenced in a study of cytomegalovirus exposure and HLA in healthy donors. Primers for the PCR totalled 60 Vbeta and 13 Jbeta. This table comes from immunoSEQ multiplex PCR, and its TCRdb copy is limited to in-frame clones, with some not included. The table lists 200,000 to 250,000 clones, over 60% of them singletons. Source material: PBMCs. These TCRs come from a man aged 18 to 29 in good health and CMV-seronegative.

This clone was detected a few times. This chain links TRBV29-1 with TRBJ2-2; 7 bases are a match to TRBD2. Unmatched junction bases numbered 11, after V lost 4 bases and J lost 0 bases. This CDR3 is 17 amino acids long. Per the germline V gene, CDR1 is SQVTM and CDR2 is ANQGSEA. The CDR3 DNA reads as TGCAGCGTTGTCCCCCTGGCTAGCGGTTCGAACACCGGGGAGCTGTTTTTT. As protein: CSVVPLASGSNTGELFF.

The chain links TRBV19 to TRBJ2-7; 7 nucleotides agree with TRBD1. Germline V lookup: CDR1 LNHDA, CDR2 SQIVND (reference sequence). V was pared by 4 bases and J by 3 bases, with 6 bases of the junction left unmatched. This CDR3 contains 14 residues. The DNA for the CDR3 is TGTGCCAGTAGTAAACCGGGACAGAGCTACGAGCAGTACTTC. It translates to CASSKPGQSYEQYF.

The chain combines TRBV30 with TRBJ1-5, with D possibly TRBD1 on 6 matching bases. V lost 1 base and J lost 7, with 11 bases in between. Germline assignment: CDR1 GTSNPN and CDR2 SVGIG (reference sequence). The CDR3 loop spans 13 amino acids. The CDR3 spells CAWSGGRGQPQHF. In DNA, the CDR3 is TGTGCCTGGAGTGGGGGCAGGGGCCAGCCCCAGCATTTT.

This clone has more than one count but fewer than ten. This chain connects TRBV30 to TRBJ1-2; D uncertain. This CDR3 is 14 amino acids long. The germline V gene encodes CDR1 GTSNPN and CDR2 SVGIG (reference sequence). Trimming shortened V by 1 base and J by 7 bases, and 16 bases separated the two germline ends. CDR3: CAWSARTSAAGYTF. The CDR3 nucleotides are TGTGCCTGGAGTGCTCGTACGTCTGCGGCTGGCTACACCTTC.

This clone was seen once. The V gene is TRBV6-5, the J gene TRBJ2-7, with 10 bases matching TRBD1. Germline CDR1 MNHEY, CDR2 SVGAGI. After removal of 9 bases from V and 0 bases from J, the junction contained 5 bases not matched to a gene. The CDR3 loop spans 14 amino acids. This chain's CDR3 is CASLRDRGSYEQYF. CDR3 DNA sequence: TGTGCCAGTCTACGGGACAGGGGCTCCTACGAGCAGTACTTC.

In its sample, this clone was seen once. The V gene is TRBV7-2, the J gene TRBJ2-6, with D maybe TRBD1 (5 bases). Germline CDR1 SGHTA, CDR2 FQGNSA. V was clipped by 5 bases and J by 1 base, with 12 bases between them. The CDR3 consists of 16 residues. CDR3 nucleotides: TGTGCCAGCAGCGGGCCGCGACAGTCTGGGGCCAACGTCCTGACTTTC. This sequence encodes CASSGPRQSGANVLTF.

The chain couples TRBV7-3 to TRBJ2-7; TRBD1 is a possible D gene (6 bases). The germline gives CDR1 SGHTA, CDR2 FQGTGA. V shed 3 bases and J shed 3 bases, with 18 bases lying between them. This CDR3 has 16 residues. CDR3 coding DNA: TGTGCCAGCAGCTTTGCAGGGGTGGAATTCGGCTACGAGCAGTACTTC. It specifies CASSFAGVEFGYEQYF.

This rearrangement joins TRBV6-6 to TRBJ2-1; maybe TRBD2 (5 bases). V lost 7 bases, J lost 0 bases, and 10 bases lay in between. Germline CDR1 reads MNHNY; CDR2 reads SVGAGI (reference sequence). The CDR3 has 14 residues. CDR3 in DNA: TGTGCCAGCATCACGGGGAGCTCCTACAATGAGCAGTTCTTC. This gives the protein CASITGSSYNEQFF.

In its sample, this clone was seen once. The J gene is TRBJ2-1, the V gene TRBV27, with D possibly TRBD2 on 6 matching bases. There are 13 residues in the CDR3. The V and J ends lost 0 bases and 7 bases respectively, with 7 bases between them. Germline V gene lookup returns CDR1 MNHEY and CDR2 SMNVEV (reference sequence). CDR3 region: CASSLSRDNEQFF. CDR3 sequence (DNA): TGTGCCAGCAGTTTATCGCGGGATAATGAGCAGTTCTTC.

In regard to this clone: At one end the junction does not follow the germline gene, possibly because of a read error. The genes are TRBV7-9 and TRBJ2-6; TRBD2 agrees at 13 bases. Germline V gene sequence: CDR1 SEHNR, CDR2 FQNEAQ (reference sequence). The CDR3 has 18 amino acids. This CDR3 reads CSSSFGTSGDYGANVLTF. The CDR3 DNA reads TGTTCCAGCAGCTTCGGGACTAGCGGGGATTATGGGGCCAACGTCCTGACTTTC.

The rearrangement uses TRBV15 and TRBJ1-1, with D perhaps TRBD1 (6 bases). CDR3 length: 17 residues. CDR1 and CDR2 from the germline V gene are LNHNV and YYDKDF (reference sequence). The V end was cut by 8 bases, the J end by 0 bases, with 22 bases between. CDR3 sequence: CATPRDRPGLMNTEAFF. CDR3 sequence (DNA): TGTGCCACCCCGCGAGACAGGCCAGGACTTATGAACACTGAAGCTTTCTTT.

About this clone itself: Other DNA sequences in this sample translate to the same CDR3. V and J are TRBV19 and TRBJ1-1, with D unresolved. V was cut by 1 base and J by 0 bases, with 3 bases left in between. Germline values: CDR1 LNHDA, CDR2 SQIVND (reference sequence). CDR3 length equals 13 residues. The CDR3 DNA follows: TGTGCCAGTAGTATAGGTATGAACACTGAAGCTTTCTTT. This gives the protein CASSIGMNTEAFF. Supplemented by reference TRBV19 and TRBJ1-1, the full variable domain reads DGGITQSPKYLFRKEGQNVTLSCEQNLNHDAMYWYRQDPGQGLRLIYYSQIVNDFQKGDIAEGYSVSREKKESFPLTVTSAQKNPTAFYLCASSIGMNTEAFFGQGTRLTVV.

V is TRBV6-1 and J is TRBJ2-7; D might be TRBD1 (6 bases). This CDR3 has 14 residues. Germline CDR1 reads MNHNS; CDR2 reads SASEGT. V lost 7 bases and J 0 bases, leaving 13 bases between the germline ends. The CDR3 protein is CASTGTSSSYEQYF. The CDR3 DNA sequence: TGTGCCAGCACCGGGACATCGAGCTCCTACGAGCAGTACTTC.

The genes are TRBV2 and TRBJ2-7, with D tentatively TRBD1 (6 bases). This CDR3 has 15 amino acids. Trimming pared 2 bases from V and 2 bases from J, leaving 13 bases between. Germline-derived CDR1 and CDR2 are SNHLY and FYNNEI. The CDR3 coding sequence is TGTGCCAGCAGTGAACGAGGGGGACCCGCCTACGAGCAGTACTTC. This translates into CASSERGGPAYEQYF.

CDR3 DNA sequence: TGTGCCAGCAGCTTAGCGGAGAGCTCCTACAATGAGCAGTTCTTC. Amino acid sequence: CASSLAESSYNEQFF. The chain couples TRBV7-3 to TRBJ2-1; no clear D. The germline V gene encodes CDR1 SGHTA and CDR2 FQGTGA. The CDR3 runs to 15 residues. V lost 2 bases, J lost 0 bases, and 8 bases lay in between.

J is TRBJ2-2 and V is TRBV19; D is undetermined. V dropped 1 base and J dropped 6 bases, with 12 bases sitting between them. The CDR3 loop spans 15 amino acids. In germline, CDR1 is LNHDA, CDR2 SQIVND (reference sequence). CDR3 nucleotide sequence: TGTGCCAGTAGTATAGGCCAAGTAGCTTCCGGGGAGCTGTTTTTT. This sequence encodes CASSIGQVASGELFF.

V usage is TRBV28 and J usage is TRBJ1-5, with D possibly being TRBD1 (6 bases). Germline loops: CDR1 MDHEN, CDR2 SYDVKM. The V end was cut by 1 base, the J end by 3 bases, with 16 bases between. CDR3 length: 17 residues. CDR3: CASSLSFPNRDNQPQHF. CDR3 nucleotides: TGTGCCAGCAGTTTATCTTTTCCCAACAGGGACAATCAGCCCCAGCATTTT.

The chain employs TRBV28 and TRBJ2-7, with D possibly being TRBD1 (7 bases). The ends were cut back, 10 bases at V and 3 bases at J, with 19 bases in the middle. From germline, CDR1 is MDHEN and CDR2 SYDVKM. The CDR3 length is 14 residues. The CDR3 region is CATKGGGTVYEQYF. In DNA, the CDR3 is TGTGCCACCAAAGGTGGCGGGACAGTCTACGAGCAGTACTTC.

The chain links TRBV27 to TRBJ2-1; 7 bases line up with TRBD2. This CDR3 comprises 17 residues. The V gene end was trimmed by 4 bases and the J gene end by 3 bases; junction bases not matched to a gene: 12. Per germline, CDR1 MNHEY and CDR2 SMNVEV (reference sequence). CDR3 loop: CASSSRSSGPNYNEQFF. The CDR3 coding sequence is TGTGCCAGCAGTTCTAGGTCTAGCGGACCGAACTACAATGAGCAGTTCTTC.

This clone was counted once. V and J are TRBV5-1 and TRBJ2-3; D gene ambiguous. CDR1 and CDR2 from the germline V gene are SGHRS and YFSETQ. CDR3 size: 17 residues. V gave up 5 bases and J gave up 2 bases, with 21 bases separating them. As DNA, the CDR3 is TGCGCCAGCAGTGGATTCTTCTCCCAGGATCCCACAGATACGCAGTATTTT. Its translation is CASSGFFSQDPTDTQYF.

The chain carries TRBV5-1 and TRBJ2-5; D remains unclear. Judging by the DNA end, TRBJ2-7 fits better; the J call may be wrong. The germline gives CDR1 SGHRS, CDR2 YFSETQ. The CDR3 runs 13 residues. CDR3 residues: CASSLNADYEQYF. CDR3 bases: TGCGCCAGCAGCTTGAACGCGGACTACGAGCAGTACTTC.

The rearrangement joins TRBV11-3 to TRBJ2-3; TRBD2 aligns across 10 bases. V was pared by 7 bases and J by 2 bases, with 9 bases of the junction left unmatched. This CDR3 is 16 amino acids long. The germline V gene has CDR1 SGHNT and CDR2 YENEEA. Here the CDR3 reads CASTLGLAEFTDTQYF. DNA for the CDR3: TGTGCCAGCACCCTCGGACTAGCGGAATTCACAGATACGCAGTATTTT.

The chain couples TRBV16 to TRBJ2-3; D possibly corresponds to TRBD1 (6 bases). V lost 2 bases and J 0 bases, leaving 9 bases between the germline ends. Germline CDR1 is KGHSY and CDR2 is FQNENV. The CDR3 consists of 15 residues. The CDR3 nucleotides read TGTGCCAGCAGCCAAGGAGGACAGAGCACAGATACGCAGTATTTT. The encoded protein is CASSQGGQSTDTQYF.

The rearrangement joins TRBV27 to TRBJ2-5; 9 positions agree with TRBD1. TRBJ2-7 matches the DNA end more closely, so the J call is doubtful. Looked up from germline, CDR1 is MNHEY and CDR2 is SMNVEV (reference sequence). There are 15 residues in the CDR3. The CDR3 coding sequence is TGTGCCAGCAGTCCAGTACAGGGGGCGCAGTACGAGCAGTACTTC. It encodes CASSPVQGAQYEQYF.

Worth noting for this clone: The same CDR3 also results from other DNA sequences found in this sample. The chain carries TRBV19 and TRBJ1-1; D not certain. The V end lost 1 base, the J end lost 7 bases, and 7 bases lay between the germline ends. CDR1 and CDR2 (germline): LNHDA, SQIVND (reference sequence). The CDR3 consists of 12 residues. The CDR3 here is CASSIGGVEAFF. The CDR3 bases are TGTGCCAGTAGTATAGGCGGAGTTGAAGCTTTCTTT.

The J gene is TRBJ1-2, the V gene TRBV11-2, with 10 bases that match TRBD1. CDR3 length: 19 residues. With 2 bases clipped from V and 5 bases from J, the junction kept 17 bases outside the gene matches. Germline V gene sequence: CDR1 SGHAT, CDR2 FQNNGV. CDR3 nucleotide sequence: TGTGCCAGCAGCTTACCGGGCAGACAGGGGGCCTCCTTAAATTATGGCTACACCTTC. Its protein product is CASSLPGRQGASLNYGYTF.

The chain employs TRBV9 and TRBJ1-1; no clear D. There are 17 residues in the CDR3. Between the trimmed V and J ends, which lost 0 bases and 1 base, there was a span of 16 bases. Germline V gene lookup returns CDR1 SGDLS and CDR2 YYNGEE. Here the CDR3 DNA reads TGTGCCAGCAGCGTAGCCGGGATCCTTGCGGGGAACACTGAAGCTTTCTTT. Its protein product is CASSVAGILAGNTEAFF. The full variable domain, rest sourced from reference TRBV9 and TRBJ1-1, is DSGVTQTPKHLITATGQRVTLRCSPRSGDLSVYWYQQSLDQGLQFLIQYYNGEERAKGNILERFSAQQFPDLHSELNLSSLELGDSALYFCASSVAGILAGNTEAFFGQGTRLTVV.

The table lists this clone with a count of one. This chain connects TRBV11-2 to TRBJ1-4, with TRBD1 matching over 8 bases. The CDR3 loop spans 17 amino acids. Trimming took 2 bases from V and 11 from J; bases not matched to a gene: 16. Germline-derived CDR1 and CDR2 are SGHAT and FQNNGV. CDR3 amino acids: CASSLLLGTGRQDKLFF. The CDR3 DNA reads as TGTGCCAGCAGCTTATTGCTCGGGACAGGCCGGCAGGATAAACTGTTTTTT.

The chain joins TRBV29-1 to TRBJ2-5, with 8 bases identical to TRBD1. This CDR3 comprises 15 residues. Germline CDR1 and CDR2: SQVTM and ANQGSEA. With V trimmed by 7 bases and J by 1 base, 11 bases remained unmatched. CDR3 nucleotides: TGCAGCGCTACGCCCGACAGGGGATTCCAAGAGACCCAGTACTTC. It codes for CSATPDRGFQETQYF.

The CDR3 is CASTSGGSGTTGELFF. The CDR3 DNA sequence: TGTGCCAGCACCTCCGGGGGGAGTGGTACCACCGGGGAGCTGTTTTTT. V gene TRBV5-4 combines with J gene TRBJ2-2; TRBD2 matches 7 bases. Germline V gene sequence: CDR1 SGHNT, CDR2 YYREEE (reference sequence). V gave up 6 bases and J gave up 4 bases; unmatched junction bases: 12. The CDR3 runs to 16 residues. The full variable domain, in which reference TRBV5-4 and TRBJ2-2 provide the parts outside the CDR3, is ETGVTQSPTHLIKTRGQQVTLRCSSQSGHNTVSWYQQALGQGPQFIFQYYREEENGRGNFPPRFSGLQFPNYSSELNVNALELDDSALYLCASTSGGSGTTGELFFGEGSRLTVL.

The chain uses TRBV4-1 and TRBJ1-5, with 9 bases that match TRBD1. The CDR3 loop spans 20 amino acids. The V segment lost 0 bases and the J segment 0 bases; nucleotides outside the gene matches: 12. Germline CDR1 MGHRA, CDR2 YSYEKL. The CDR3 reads CASSQDDYRGRVDSNQPQHF. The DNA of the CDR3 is TGCGCCAGCAGCCAAGATGATTACAGGGGGCGCGTGGATAGCAATCAGCCCCAGCATTTT.

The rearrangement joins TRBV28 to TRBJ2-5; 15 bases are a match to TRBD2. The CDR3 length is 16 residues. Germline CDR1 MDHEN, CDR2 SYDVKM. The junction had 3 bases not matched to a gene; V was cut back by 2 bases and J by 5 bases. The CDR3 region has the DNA TGTGCCAGCAGTTTAGGACTAGCGGGAGGGCCGGAGACCCAGTACTTC. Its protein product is CASSLGLAGGPETQYF.